Sequencing of this T cell receptor (beta chain) was carried out in a study of T cell responses to AZD1222 COVID-19 vaccine. Findings of the study overall: It was only after the peak T cell response that any repertoires were sampled. Baseline serology detected seropositivity in only six AZD1222 recipients. The sample set comprised mostly white British donors with more females, and clonal diversity was possibly underestimated. Breadth and depth of Spike-specific TCRs rose after two AZD1222 doses.

Note on this clone: The target antigen is unknown.

The data were produced by immunoSEQ multiplex PCR, yet TCRdb's version contains in-frame clones alone and is incomplete. This table has roughly 100,000 clones, 88% appearing once. The TCR was taken from an adult in good health. Source: peripheral blood, taken on day 0 of AZD1222 vaccination.

CDR3 sequence reads: CASSDRSDEAFF. In DNA, the CDR3 is TGTGCCAGCAGCGACAGGAGCGATGAAGCTTTCTTT. This chain links TRBV7-8 with TRBJ1-1, with a possible D match to TRBD1 (6 bases). Germline V CDR1 and CDR2: SGHVS, FQNEAQ. The CDR3 length is 12 residues. V was cut by 5 bases and J by 7 bases, with 11 bases left in between.